This TCR beta chain is drawn from a study of shared clonotypes between healthy human individuals (dated by TCRdb to 2020 to 2021). Context from the whole study: A couple of women and a few men aged 18 to 49 years were included in the cohort. Per donor, three plates each were used for CD4 naive and CD4 memory, two for CD8 naive, and one for CD8 memory. Blood TCR repertoires of a handful of healthy adults were deeply sequenced to estimate repertoire size and the extent of clonotype sharing between individuals. Libraries were prepared and TCR repertoires were sequenced by different laboratories using diverse techniques, in order to increase sequencing depth and limit assay-specific biases. Leukapheresis yielded between about 0.8 and 9.5 billion PBMCs per donor. Broad study findings and their caveats: The small number of donors limited the genetic and exposure-history diversity represented. Estimated clonotype richness was generally larger for naive than for memory subsets. Rarefaction of sorted-subset datasets indicated incomplete sequencing despite the large sequencing depth. When a handful of donors were compared, the shared fraction of clonotypes was about 5% for naive CD4, 3.5% for naive CD8, roughly 2.3% for memory CD4, and less than 0.45% for memory CD8. Sampling was restricted to blood, and TCR repertoires in tissue are likely to differ from TCR repertoires in blood. Compared with non-shared clonotypes, clonotypes shared by all four sorted-subset donors had higher generation probabilities. Pairwise subsampling indicated that sequencing depth was expected to affect the degree of clonotype sharing among donors.

Using the deep immunoSEQ assay, multiplex PCR amplified TCR CDR3 regions from genomic DNA. For each cell subset, the extracted genomic DNA was distributed evenly across all wells of several immunoSEQ 96-well plates, and each plate served as one replicate. For sorted subsets, roughly 0.2 ug genomic DNA, equal to 25,000 to 35,000 T cell genomes, was loaded into each replicate PCR. Purified libraries were quantified with a Qubit 3.0 fluorometer, sized on a Bioanalyzer 2100, and re-quantified with the KAPA Library Quantification kit. Every immunoSEQ 96-well plate was sequenced on a dedicated single-read 150-cycle Illumina NextSeq 550 flow cell. The original pipeline was this. The immunoSEQ output contained only junctional sequences without quality scores, so filtering could not match that applied to full-length reads. Sequences were annotated with PyIR, a Python wrapper for IgBLAST v1.9, using IMGT germline references to assign V/J genes and CDR3. Reads were filtered out if the reads had weak V/J assignments (E-value above 1e-6), no CDR3, stop codons, out-of-frame junctions, or ambiguous translated residues. A V3J clonotype was defined by an identical inferred V gene, J gene, and CDR3 amino acid sequence. Percentage overlap between repertoires was computed as shared unique clonotypes divided by the size of the smaller repertoire. Three approaches were used to assess repertoire richness: RTK rarefaction, the Chao1 estimator, and Recon v2.1 estimates of unobserved clonotypes. Generation probabilities for all TCRbeta clonotypes obtained by the gDNA method from a handful of donors were computed using OLGA. This immuneACCESS table, as held by TCRdb, lists in-frame sequences with V and J called but not all clones. Of the missing ones, under half trace to an unresolved V gene in checked studies; the others have no known cause. V, J and clone size reflect that table, while D and trimming were determined from the DNA. The sample table holds fewer than 850,000 clones, of which about three quarters were seen once. The ten top clones hold under 2% of the sample.

The donors were healthy, HIV-negative adults who had no recently reported acute infections or vaccinations. Every donor was a Caucasian adult living in Nashville, Tennessee, USA. CD4+ T cells were enriched through magnetic negative selection, after which naive cells were positively selected on CD45RA and the remaining negative fraction served as the memory subset. Blood was obtained by leukapheresis, after which PBMCs were separated by Ficoll-Histopaque density gradient centrifugation and cryopreserved in liquid nitrogen vapor phase. Purity and quantity of every magnetically sorted T cell population were checked by analytical flow cytometry. Each sorted fraction had its genomic DNA isolated and then quantified by UV absorbance on a Nanodrop 2000c. Turning to this clone: Its antigen remains undetermined. The record has no base qualities; no much larger clone is one base away.

Its CDR3 holds 21 amino acids, cysteine through phenylalanine. Just CDR3 DNA is preserved here, 63 bases in frame from base 1. The chain is encoded by TRBV21-1 joined to TRBJ2-2; whether TRBD1, the table's D call, matches the DNA was not checked. TRBV21-1 is assigned pseudogene status. This receptor was obtained from a woman aged 30 to 39 in good health. Sequenced sample: memory CD4+ T cells sorted from blood. Explained via the paper, the cell subset or site label denotes: CD45RA-negative fraction. The CDR3 has the sequence CASIKDRLSYQGEVDTGELFF. The DNA is TGTGCCAGCATAAAGGATCGCCTATCATATCAGGGGGAGGTGGACACCGGGGAGCTGTTTTTT.